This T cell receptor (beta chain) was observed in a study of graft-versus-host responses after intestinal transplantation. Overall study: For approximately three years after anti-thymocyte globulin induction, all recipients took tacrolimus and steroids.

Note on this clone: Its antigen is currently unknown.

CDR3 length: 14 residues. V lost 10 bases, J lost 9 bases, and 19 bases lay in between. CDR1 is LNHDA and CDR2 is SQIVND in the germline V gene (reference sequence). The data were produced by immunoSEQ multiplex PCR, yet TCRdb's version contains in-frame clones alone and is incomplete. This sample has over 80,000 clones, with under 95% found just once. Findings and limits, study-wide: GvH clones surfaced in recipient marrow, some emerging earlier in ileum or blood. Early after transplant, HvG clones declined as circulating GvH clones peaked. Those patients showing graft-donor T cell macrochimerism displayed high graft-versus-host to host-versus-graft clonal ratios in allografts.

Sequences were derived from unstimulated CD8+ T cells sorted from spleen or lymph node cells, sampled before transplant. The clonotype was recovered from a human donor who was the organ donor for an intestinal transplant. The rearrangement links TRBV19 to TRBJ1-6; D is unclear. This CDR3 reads CATSGAGGVSPLHF. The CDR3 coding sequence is TGTGCCACCTCCGGAGCGGGCGGCGTTTCACCCCTCCACTTT.